The clone carrying this TCR beta chain was seen more than once but under ten times. Trimming removed 4 bases at V and 5 bases at J, with 6 bases between. The CDR3 sequence is 13 residues long. CDR1 and CDR2 from the germline V gene are LGHDT and YNNKEL (reference sequence). A second PCR, run for roughly 7 to 12 cycles, used a sample-barcoded 5' primer plus a J-beta primer mix. TCRdb reprocessed the 5' RACE reads with MiXCR, giving one entry per CDR3 protein. Of over 750,000 distinct CDR3 sequences detected, 25% appear once; the ten largest clones hold roughly 9%. This sample was taken from a study of blood T cells in healthy people across ages. The sample was also reused in another study, on T cells of mothers and their children.

Sequencing input: blood. The receptor's source is a boy between 10 and 17 years old in good health. This chain uses TRBV3-1 with TRBJ1-6; no reliable D call. The CDR3 protein is CASSPGHNSPLHF. Written as DNA, the CDR3 is TGTGCCAGCAGCCCCGGACATAATTCACCCCTCCACTTT.